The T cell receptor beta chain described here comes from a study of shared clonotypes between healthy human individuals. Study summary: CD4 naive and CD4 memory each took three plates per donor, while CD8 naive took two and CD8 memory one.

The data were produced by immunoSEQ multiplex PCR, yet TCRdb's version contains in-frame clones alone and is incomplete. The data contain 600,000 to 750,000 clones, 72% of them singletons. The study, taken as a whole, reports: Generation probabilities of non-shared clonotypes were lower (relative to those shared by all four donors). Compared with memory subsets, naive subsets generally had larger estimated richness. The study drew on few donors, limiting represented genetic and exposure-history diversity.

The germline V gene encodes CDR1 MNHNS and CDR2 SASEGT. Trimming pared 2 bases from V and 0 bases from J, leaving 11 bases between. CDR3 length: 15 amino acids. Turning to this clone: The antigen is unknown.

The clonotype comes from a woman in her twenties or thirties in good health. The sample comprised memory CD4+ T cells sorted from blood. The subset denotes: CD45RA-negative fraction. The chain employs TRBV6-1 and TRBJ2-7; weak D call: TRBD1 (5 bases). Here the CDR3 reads CASSELQGSSYEQYF. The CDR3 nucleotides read TGTGCCAGCAGTGAACTCCAGGGCTCCTCCTACGAGCAGTACTTC.